The clone carrying this T cell receptor (beta chain) came up many times. Its specificity is not known. These data belong to a study of T cells after yellow fever vaccination. General study findings and limits: Most primary-vaccination clones recurred post-booster (about 96% CD4, more than 85% CD8).

The CDR3 loop spans 15 amino acids. Germline V CDR1 and CDR2: MGHDK, SYGVNS. The trim removed 5 bases at V and 0 bases at J, leaving 3 bases unmatched. TCRdb passed the 5' RACE reads through MiXCR, listing each CDR3 protein once. The table records more than 55,000 distinct CDR3 sequences, about 7% of them present only once. This specimen was CD8+ T cells sorted from PBMCs, taken 15 days after the yellow fever booster vaccination. The source of this sequence is a man aged 25 to 40 who received the YFV17D yellow fever vaccine. V and J are TRBV25-1 and TRBJ2-7; TRBD2 agrees at 11 bases. The CDR3 sequence is CASSRTSGYSYEQYF. In DNA, the CDR3 is TGTGCCAGCAGTAGGACTAGCGGGTACTCCTACGAGCAGTACTTC.